This T cell receptor beta chain was recorded in a study of T cell responses to AZD1222 COVID-19 vaccine. Regarding the study as a whole: Reports indicate that nearly half of spike-specific TCRs are directed at unmutated variant regions. Only 5 or 6 individuals given AZD1222 were seropositive at baseline.

Pooling was applied to second doses at about 4 or about 12 weeks. TCRdb's table, derived via immunoSEQ multiplex PCR, lists solely in-frame clones and lacks some. The top ten clones hold 1.5% to 2% of a sample with under 150,000 clones, 90% of them seen once. The CDR3 consists of 13 residues. The germline CDR1 and CDR2 sequences are KGHSH and LQKENI. V gave up 3 bases and J gave up 1 base, with 6 bases separating them. About this clone: The antigen is undetermined.

The rearrangement joins TRBV18 to TRBJ1-1; D possibly corresponds to TRBD1 (5 bases). The source of this sequence is an adult who received the AZD1222 COVID-19 vaccine. The sequenced sample was peripheral blood, obtained 28 days after the second AZD1222 dose. CDR3 bases: TGTGCCAGCTCACCGGACACGAACACTGAAGCTTTCTTT. Its protein product is CASSPDTNTEAFF.